The rows below give T cell receptor beta chains drawn from one sample of a study of blood T cell repertoires in COVID-19. Sequencing used immunoSEQ multiplex PCR; TCRdb keeps in-frame clones, though not all of them. This sample carries about 160,000 clones, about 80% of them seen once, and the ten largest clones take approximately 18%. The specimen sequenced was peripheral blood. The receptors were gathered from an elderly woman with acute or convalescent COVID-19. Each CDR3 is given without its conserved first and last residue. Clone size, where shown, is once, few, many, or a class for clones that have expanded.

CDR3 length: 11
clone size: -
J gene: TRBJ2-5
V gene: TRBV5-4
CDR3 protein: ASSGGLQETQY

CDR3 length: 12
clone size: -
J gene: TRBJ2-1
V gene: TRBV7-9
CDR3 protein: ASLSGGEVNEQF

CDR3 length: 13
clone size: -
J gene: TRBJ2-5
V gene: TRBV11-3
CDR3 protein: ASSLGTSGQETQY

CDR3 length: 14
clone size: -
J gene: TRBJ1-6
V gene: TRBV28
CDR3 protein: ASRGDRVGDNSPLH

CDR3 length: 11
clone size: -
J gene: TRBJ1-2
V gene: TRBV28
CDR3 protein: ASSTDRVYGYT

CDR3 length: 14
clone size: few
J gene: TRBJ2-2
V gene: TRBV19
CDR3 protein: ASSTTTGFTAGELF

CDR3 length: 13
clone size: -
J gene: TRBJ1-1
V gene: TRBV7-2
CDR3 protein: ATKGDRWMDTEAF

CDR3 length: 14
clone size: -
J gene: TRBJ1-5
V gene: TRBV19
CDR3 protein: ASSPRRGGSNQPQH

CDR3 length: 12
clone size: few
J gene: TRBJ1-4
V gene: TRBV19
CDR3 protein: ASSTGASNEKLF

CDR3 length: 16
clone size: once
J gene: TRBJ1-5
V gene: TRBV30
CDR3 protein: AWGSSTGVWGTHQPQH

CDR3 length: 15
clone size: -
J gene: TRBJ2-2
V gene: TRBV7-3
CDR3 protein: ASSSFRAGSNTGELF

CDR3 length: 15
clone size: -
J gene: TRBJ2-2
V gene: TRBV5-1
CDR3 protein: ASRRMPHGALTGELF

CDR3 length: 14
clone size: -
J gene: TRBJ1-2
V gene: TRBV7-9
CDR3 protein: ASRLEIVGGANGYT

CDR3 length: 12
clone size: -
J gene: TRBJ1-4
V gene: TRBV10-2
CDR3 protein: ASHRGGTNEKLF

CDR3 length: 14
clone size: -
J gene: TRBJ2-7
V gene: TRBV6-5
CDR3 protein: ASSYSSRTSVYEQY

CDR3 length: 14
clone size: -
J gene: TRBJ1-3
V gene: TRBV15
CDR3 protein: ATSRDNPNGGNTIY

CDR3 length: 12
clone size: once
J gene: TRBJ2-5
V gene: TRBV5-1
CDR3 protein: ASSLGWGPETQY

CDR3 length: 18
clone size: few
J gene: TRBJ2-3
V gene: TRBV28
CDR3 protein: ASSYGRWLTSGSSTDTQY

CDR3 length: 14
clone size: -
J gene: TRBJ2-1
V gene: TRBV19
CDR3 protein: ASSIVPSGLNNEQF

CDR3 length: 16
clone size: -
J gene: TRBJ2-7
V gene: TRBV5-4
CDR3 protein: ASSRGLAGGPGAYEQY

CDR3 length: 12
clone size: -
J gene: TRBJ2-1
V gene: TRBV23-1
CDR3 protein: ASSQEREYNEQF

CDR3 length: 16
clone size: -
J gene: TRBJ1-2
V gene: TRBV9
CDR3 protein: ASSVSPGDGSPNYGYT

CDR3 length: 12
clone size: -
J gene: TRBJ2-7
V gene: TRBV13
CDR3 protein: ASSFRQGANEQY

CDR3 length: 13
clone size: -
J gene: TRBJ1-1
V gene: TRBV27
CDR3 protein: ASMVWDRWNTEAF